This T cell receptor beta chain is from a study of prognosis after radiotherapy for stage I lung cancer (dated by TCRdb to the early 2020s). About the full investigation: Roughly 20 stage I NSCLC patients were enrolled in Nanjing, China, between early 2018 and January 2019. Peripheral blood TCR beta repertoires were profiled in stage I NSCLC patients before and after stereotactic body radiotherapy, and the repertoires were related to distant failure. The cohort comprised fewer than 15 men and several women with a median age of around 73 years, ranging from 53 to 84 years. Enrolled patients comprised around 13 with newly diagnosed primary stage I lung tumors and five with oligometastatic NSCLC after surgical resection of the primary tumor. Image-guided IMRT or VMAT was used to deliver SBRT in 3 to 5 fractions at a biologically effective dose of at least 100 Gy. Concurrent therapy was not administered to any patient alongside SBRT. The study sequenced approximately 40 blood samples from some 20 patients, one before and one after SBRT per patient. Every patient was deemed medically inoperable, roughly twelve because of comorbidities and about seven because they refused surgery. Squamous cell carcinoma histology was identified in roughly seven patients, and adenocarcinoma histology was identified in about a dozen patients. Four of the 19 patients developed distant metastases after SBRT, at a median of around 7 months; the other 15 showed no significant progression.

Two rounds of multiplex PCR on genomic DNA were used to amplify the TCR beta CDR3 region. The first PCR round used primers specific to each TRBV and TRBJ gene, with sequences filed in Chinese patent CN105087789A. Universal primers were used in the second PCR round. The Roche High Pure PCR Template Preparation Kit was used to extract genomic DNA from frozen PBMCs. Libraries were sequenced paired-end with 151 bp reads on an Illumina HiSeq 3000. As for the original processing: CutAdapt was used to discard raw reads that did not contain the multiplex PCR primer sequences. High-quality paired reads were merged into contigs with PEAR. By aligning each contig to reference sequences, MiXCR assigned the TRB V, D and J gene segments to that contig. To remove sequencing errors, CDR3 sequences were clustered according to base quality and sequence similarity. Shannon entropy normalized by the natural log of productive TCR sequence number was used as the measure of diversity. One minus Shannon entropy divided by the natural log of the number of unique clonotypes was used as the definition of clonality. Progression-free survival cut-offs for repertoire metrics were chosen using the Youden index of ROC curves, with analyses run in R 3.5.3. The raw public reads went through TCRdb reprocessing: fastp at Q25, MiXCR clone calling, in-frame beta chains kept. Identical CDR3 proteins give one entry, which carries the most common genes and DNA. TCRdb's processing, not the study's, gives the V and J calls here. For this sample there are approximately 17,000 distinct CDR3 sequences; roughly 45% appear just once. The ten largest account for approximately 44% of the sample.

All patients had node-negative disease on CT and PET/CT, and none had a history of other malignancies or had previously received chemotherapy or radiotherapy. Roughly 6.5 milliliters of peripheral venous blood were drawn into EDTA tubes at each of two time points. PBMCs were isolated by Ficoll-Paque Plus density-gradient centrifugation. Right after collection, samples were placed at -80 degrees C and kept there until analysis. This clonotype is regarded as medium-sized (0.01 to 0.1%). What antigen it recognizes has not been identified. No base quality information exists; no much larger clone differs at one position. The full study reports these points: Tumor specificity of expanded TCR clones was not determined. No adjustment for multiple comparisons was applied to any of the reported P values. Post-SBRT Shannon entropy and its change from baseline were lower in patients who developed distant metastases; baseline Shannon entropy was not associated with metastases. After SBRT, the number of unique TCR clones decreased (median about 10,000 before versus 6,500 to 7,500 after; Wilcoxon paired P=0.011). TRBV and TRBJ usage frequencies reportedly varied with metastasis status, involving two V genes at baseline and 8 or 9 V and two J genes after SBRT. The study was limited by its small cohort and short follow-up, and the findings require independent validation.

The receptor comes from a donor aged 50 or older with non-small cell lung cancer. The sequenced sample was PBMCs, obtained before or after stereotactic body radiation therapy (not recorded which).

The CDR3 protein is CASSRGQGDYNEQFF. The sequenced DNA: TGTGCCAGCAGTCGCGGACAGGGGGACTACAATGAGCAGTTCTTC. The rearranged chain carries TRBV12-3 or TRBV12-4 and TRBJ2-1, with 10 junctional bases fitting TRBD1. For this chain, trimming is 5 bases at the V end and 3 bases at the J end, and the number of junction bases without a gene match is 4. Taken from cysteine to phenylalanine, the CDR3 has 15 residues. Kept here is only the CDR3 DNA, which spans 45 bases and is read in frame from base 1.